This T cell receptor beta chain originates from a study of OX40 agonist ivuxolimab in advanced cancers. Regarding the research as a whole: Ivuxolimab was a fully human IgG2 agonistic monoclonal antibody targeting the costimulatory receptor OX40 (CD134). Intravenous ivuxolimab was administered to patients every 2 weeks at six dose levels: 0.01, 0.1, 0.3, 1.5, 3 and 10 mg/kg. Of the roughly 53 patients in dose escalation, about 19 had hepatocellular carcinoma, some 15 had melanoma, 9 had renal cell carcinoma and 9 had head and neck cancer. In the dose-escalation cohort, approximately 80% of patients were male, and the mean age was roughly 60 years with a range of roughly 20 to 79. Prior anti-PD-1, anti-PD-L1 or anti-CTLA-4 therapy was permitted, and 35% to 40% of dose-escalation patients had received checkpoint inhibitors. Three dose-escalation patients achieved partial responses, one with hepatocellular carcinoma and two with cutaneous melanoma. Peripheral TCRbeta sequencing aimed to test whether ivuxolimab altered TCR sequence diversity and caused clonal T-cell expansion. The paper describes the monotherapy dose-escalation part (N = 52 patients) of the phase I trial of ivuxolimab. Broader findings and caveats from the paper: At doses of 0.1 to 3.0 mg/kg, clonal expansion of both CD4+ and CD8+ blood T cells was observed from baseline to week 6. Partial responders in the 0.1-3.0 mg/kg groups had among the lowest normalized peripheral clonal expansion, especially among CD8+ T cells. Antigen specificity was not determined for the clonally expanded peripheral T cells. Low levels of normalized T-cell clonal expansion were also shown by some nonresponding patients. On average, CD8+ T cells showed more expanded clones than CD4+ T cells after ivuxolimab.

Genomic DNA was extracted from sorted cells for sequencing of the TCRbeta CDR3 region. TCRbeta CDR3 regions were sequenced using the immunoSEQ Assay. This is the immuneACCESS table as TCRdb keeps it, with only in-frame sequences that have V and J called. A part of the clones is gone; compared with another copy, unresolved V genes explain less than half, and the rest is unexplained. Across this sample there are 60,000 to 75,000 clones, with roughly 89% seen only once. Around 25% of the sample goes to the ten largest clones. A word on this clone: It has no known antigen specificity. No base quality values were provided; no much bigger clone lies one nucleotide off.

Patients with autoimmune disease history or receiving systemic immunosuppression were excluded from the trial. Peripheral blood for TCR sequencing was collected from all dose cohorts at baseline, on cycle 4 day 1, and on cycle 7 day 1. Samples came from an open-label, multicenter, first-in-human phase I dose-escalation trial of ivuxolimab. The trial enrolled adults with locally advanced or metastatic head and neck squamous cell, hepatocellular, melanoma or renal cell carcinoma. Before TCR sequencing, CD4+ and CD8+ T cells were separately sorted from peripheral blood. The CDR3 contains 13 residues, cysteine and phenylalanine counted. CDR3 DNA is the only sequence kept; it has 39 bases, read in frame from the first base. Trimming at the junction amounts to 5 bases on V and 1 base on J, and the germline ends lie 8 bases apart. Taken from the germline V gene, the CDR1 and CDR2 loops are KGHSH and LQKENI.

The chain is assembled from TRBV18 and TRBJ1-2; TRBD1 could be the D gene, as 5 bases match. The receptor's source is an adult with an advanced solid tumor such as melanoma, head and neck, liver or kidney cancer. The sequenced sample was CD4+ or CD8+ T cells sorted from blood, obtained in a trial of the OX40 agonist ivuxolimab. The nucleotide sequence is given as TGTGCCAGCTCAACTGACAGTAACTATGGCTACACCTTC. Protein translation: CASSTDSNYGYTF.